The clone carrying this T cell receptor beta chain was counted a few times. Its antigen is unknown. This CDR3 has 16 amino acids. Germline V gene lookup returns CDR1 SGHRS and CDR2 YFSETQ. The V gene lost 0 bases and the J gene lost 5 bases, with 17 bases spanning the gap. The entry originates in a study of beta chain features in type 1 diabetes. Study observations and caveats: Type 1 diabetes patients had TCRB CDR3s that were shorter (moderately but significantly so) in all four CD4+ subsets.

The entirety of the isolated RNA underwent reverse transcription, so expressed TCRB transcripts were sequenced. Assay: immunoSEQ multiplex PCR; the TCRdb copy retains only in-frame clones and omits some. The sample includes fewer than 350,000 clones, over 14% seen only once; the top ten take 0.015% to 0.017%. This sequence joins TRBV5-1 and TRBJ2-5; D perhaps matches TRBD2 (6 bases). What was sequenced was naive CD4+ T cells from blood. The sequence came from a man younger than 30 with type 1 diabetes. CDR3 nucleotides: TGCGCCAGCAGCTTGGGAGGGACCCACCGGGGGGAGACCCAGTACTTC. It codes for CASSLGGTHRGETQYF. The entire variable domain, with the rest obtained from reference TRBV5-1 and TRBJ2-5, is as follows: KAGVTQTPRYLIKTRGQQVTLSCSPISGHRSVSWYQQTPGQGLQFLFEYFSETQRNKGNFPGRFSGRQFSNSRSEMNVSTLELGDSALYLCASSLGGTHRGETQYFGPGTRLLVL.